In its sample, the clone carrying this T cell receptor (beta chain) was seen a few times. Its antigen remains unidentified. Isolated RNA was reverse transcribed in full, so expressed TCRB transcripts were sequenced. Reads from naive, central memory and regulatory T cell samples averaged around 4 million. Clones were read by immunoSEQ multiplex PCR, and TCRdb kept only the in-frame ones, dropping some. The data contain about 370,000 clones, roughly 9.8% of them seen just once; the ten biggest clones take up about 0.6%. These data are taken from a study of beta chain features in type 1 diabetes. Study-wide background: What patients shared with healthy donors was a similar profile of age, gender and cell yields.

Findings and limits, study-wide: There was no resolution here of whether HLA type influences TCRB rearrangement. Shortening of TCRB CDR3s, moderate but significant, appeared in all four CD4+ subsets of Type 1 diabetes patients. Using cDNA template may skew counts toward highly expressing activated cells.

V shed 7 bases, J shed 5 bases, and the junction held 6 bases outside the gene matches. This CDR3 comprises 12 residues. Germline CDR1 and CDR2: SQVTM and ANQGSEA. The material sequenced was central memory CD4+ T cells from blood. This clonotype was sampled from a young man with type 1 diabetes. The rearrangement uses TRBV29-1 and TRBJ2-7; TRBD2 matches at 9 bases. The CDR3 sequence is CSARGLADEQYF. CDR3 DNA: TGCAGCGCACGGGGACTAGCCGACGAGCAGTACTTC.